This is a list of T cell receptor beta chains from one sample in a study of blood T cell repertoires in COVID-19. Produced via immunoSEQ multiplex PCR; TCRdb's table is partial and in-frame only. The sample consists of about 240,000 clones, about 90% of them appearing once. Sequencing used peripheral blood. These receptor sequences come from a man aged 60-69 years with acute or convalescent COVID-19. Each CDR3 is given with its conserved first and last residue. A D gene is named only where the DNA matches it firmly.

CDR3 DNA: TGTGCCAGCAGCTTGGGTTTCAATCGGGATCTCGGGCCGAAGGAGACCCAGTACTTC; CDR3 protein: CASSLGFNRDLGPKETQYF; J gene: TRBJ2-5; V gene: TRBV7-8; D gene: NA
CDR3 DNA: TGTGCCAGCAGCTCCGCCAGGATCGGCACTGAAGCTTTCTTT; CDR3 protein: CASSSARIGTEAFF; J gene: TRBJ1-1; V gene: TRBV7-9; D gene: NA
CDR3 DNA: TGTGCCAGCAGTGAGGTCAAGGACAGCAATGAGCAGTTCTTC; CDR3 protein: CASSEVKDSNEQFF; J gene: TRBJ2-1; V gene: TRBV6-4; D gene: NA
CDR3 DNA: TGTGCCAGCGGTACAGGGGAGAAGTTAGAGACCCAGTACTTC; CDR3 protein: CASGTGEKLETQYF; J gene: TRBJ2-5; V gene: TRBV18; D gene: TRBD1
CDR3 DNA: TGTGCCAACAGTTTAATGTGGTGGAGGACTCGAGCCTACGAGCAGTACTTC; CDR3 protein: CANSLMWWRTRAYEQYF; J gene: TRBJ2-7; V gene: TRBV28; D gene: NA
CDR3 DNA: TGTGCCAGCAGCCTCAGGAAGGCAGATGGCTACACCTTC; CDR3 protein: CASSLRKADGYTF; J gene: TRBJ1-2; V gene: TRBV7-3; D gene: NA
CDR3 DNA: TGTGCCAGCAGTGGACTAGCGGGAGGTGTCGAGCAGTACTTC; CDR3 protein: CASSGLAGGVEQYF; J gene: TRBJ2-7; V gene: TRBV27; D gene: TRBD2
CDR3 DNA: TGTGCCAGCACCCGAGCGGATACGCAGTATTTT; CDR3 protein: CASTRADTQYF; J gene: TRBJ2-3; V gene: TRBV6-5; D gene: NA
CDR3 DNA: TGTGCCAGCAGCCTCGGAGGGAATGACTATGGCTACACCTTC; CDR3 protein: CASSLGGNDYGYTF; J gene: TRBJ1-2; V gene: TRBV6-2/TRBV6-3; D gene: NA
CDR3 DNA: TGTGCCAGCAGCTCCCAGACAGGATCCTCCTACGAGCAGTACTTC; CDR3 protein: CASSSQTGSSYEQYF; J gene: TRBJ2-7; V gene: TRBV7-2; D gene: NA
CDR3 DNA: TGTGCCAGCAGTTACGGACAGACCGGGGAGCTGTTTTTT; CDR3 protein: CASSYGQTGELFF; J gene: TRBJ2-2; V gene: TRBV6-2/TRBV6-3; D gene: NA
CDR3 DNA: TGTGCCAGCAGGGGACTAGCGGGAGGGCCGCGGAATGAGCAGTTCTTC; CDR3 protein: CASRGLAGGPRNEQFF; J gene: TRBJ2-1; V gene: TRBV28; D gene: TRBD2
CDR3 DNA: TGTGCCAGTAGTACCAACACCTGGAGGGACGAGCAGTACTTC; CDR3 protein: CASSTNTWRDEQYF; J gene: TRBJ2-7; V gene: TRBV19; D gene: NA